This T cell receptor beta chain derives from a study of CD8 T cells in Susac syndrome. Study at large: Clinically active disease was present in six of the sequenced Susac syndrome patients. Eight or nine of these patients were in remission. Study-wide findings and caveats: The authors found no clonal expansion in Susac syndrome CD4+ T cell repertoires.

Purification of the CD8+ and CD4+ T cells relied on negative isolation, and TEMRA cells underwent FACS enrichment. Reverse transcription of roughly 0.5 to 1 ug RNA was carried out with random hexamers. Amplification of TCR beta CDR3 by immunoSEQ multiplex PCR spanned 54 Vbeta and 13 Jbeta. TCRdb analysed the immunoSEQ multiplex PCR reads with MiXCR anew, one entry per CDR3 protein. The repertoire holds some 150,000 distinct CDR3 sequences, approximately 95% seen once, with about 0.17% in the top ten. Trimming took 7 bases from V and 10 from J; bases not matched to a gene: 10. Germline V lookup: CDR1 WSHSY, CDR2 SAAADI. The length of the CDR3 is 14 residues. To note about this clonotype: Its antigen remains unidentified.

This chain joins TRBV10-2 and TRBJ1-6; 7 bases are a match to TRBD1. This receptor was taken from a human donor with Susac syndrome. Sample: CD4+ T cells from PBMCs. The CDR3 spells CASMETYRGSPLHF. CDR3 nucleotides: TGCGCCAGCATGGAGACCTACAGGGGATCACCCCTCCACTTT.